The present T cell receptor beta chain was sequenced within a study of T cell responses to AZD1222 COVID-19 vaccine (dated by TCRdb to the early 2020s). About the investigation overall: AZD1222 recipients given second doses at about 4 weeks or at about 12 weeks were pooled, since spike-specific TCR depth and breadth were not found to differ between the two schedules. TCR sequencing was performed for roughly 250 trial participants, of whom about 210 were given two doses of AZD1222 and approximately 25 were given two doses of MenACWY control vaccine. Trial participants were enrolled by age into 18-55, 56-69 and 70-plus year subgroups, with approximately 150, 28 and 58 TCR-sequenced participants respectively. What the authors observed across the whole study: Epitopes outside the regions mutated in the B.1.351 and B.1.1.7 variants were reportedly recognized by nearly half of the unique spike-specific TCRs. A significant rise in spike-specific TCR breadth and depth was observed after two AZD1222 doses relative to day 0 and relative to MenACWY recipients. Because no samples from the day 14 peak response were available, repertoires could be characterized only after the peak T cell response. The 56-69-year group was small, and its depth increase did not reach significance, likely because of low power. Only 5 to 7 AZD1222 recipients were SARS-CoV-2 seropositive at baseline, limiting conclusions about previously exposed vaccinees. Vaccine-associated CD4 TCRs spanned the whole spike protein, with dominant responses in regions 160-218 and 743-854. Most participants were white British and females outnumbered males, and the authors suggested that clonal diversity may have been underestimated.

In light of the paper, this sample's time point label describes: baseline before first vaccination. Vaccinee samples were obtained from the UK trials COV001 and COV002, which included a single-blind randomized controlled phase 2/3 trial of AZD1222 (ChAdOx1 nCoV-19) in healthy adults. Trial participant PBMC samples were collected at day 0 and day 28 after the second dose for TCRbeta chain sequencing. The CDR3 regions of human TCRbeta chains were analyzed by immunosequencing. The source study handled its data this way. Repertoire TCRs were matched against a reference library of SARS-CoV-2-specific TCRs generated with the MIRA antigen-specificity platform. Breadth was defined as the fraction of unique TCRs that were SARS-CoV-2-associated. Depth was defined as the fraction of total T cells that were SARS-CoV-2-associated. Using the MIRA data, every spike-specific TCR was mapped to the spike region that the TCR reacted to and assigned to either a CD4 or a CD8 class. Log10-transformed breadth and depth values were compared by one-way ANOVA with Sidak's multiple comparisons tests. Sourced from immuneACCESS, this table was stored by TCRdb with only in-frame sequences that have V and J called. A share of the clones is absent; for the studies checked, an unresolved V gene accounts for under half, and the remainder has no known explanation. V, J and clone size are those of that table, while D and trimming were read from the DNA. The sample profile shows roughly 150,000 clones; 93% of them were found once. Under 6.5% of the sample belongs to the ten largest clones.

CDR1 and CDR2, per the germline V gene, are KGHDR and SFDVKD. The CDR3, from cysteine to phenylalanine, totals 16 residues. CDR3 DNA is the only sequence kept; it has 48 bases, read in frame from the first base. Deletion took 9 bases off V and 1 base off J, with a span of 19 bases between the germline ends. To note about this clone: What this receptor recognizes is not known. No much larger clone is present one base from it, and per-base qualities are unavailable.

The specimen was peripheral blood, collected on day 0 of AZD1222 vaccination. Recombination connected TRBV24-1 to TRBJ2-3; possibly the D gene is TRBD2, per 5 matching bases. The TCR was taken from an adult in good health. The CDR3 is CATSRTQGLGTDTQYF. The bases are TGTGCCACCTCCCGGACTCAAGGTTTAGGCACAGATACGCAGTATTTT.